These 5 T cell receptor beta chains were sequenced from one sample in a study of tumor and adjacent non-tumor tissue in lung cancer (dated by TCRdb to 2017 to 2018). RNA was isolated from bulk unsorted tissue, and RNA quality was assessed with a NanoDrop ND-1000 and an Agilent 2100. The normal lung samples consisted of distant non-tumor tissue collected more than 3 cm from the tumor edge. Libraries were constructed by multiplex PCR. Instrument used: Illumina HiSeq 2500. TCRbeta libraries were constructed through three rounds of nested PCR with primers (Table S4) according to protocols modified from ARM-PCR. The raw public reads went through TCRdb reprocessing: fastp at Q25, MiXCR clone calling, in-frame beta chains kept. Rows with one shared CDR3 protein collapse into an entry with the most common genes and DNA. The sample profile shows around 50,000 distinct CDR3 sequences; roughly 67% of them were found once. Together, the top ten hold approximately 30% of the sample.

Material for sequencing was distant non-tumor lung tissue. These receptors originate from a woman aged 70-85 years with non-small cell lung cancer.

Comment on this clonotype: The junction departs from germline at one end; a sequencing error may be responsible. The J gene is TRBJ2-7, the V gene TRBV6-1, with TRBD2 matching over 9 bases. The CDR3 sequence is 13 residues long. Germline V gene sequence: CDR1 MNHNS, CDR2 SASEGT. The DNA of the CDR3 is TGTGCCAGCTTAGCGGGAGTCACCCACGTGCAGTGCTTC. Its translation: CASLAGVTHVQCF.

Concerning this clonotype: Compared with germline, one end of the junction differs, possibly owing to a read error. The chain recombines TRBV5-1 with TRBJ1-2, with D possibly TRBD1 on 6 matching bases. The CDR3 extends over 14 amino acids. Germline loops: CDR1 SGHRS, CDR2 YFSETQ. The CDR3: CASSPRGTQDAYTF. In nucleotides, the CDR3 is TGCGCTAGCAGCCCTAGAGGGACACAGGACGCTTACACCTTC.

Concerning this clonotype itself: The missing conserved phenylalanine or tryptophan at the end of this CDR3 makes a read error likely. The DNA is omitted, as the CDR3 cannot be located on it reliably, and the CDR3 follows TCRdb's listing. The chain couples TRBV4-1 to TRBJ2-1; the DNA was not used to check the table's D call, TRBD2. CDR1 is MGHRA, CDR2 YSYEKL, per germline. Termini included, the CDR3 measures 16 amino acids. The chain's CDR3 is CASSPEGTSSTNEQFL.

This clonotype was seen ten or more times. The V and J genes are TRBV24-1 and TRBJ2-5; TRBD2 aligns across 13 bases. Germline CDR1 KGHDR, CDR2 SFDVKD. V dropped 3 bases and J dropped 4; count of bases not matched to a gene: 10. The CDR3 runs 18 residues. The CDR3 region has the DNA TGTGCCACCAGTGATGTAGGACTAGCGGGAGTTTTTGGAGAGACCCAGTACTTC. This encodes CATSDVGLAGVFGETQYF.

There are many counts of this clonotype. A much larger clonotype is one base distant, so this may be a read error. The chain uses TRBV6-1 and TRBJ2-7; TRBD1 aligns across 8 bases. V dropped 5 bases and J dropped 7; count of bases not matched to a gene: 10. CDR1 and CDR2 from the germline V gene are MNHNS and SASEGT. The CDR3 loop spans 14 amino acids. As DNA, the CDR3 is TGTGCCAGCAGTAAAAGCGGCAGGGGGCGTGAGCAGTACTTC. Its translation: CASSKSGRGREQYF.